This T cell receptor beta chain is drawn from a study of blood T cell repertoires in COVID-19 (dated by TCRdb to the early 2020s). A note on the overall study: Collaborator samples came from the United States, Italy and Spain and covered acute and convalescent phases of COVID-19. The prospective study material was composed of cDNA or gDNA derived from T cells, B-cell-depleted T cells, or PBMCs. Deeply sampled blood TCRbeta repertoires from subjects exposed to, actively infected with, or recovered from COVID-19 were included in the dataset. The repertoires were made available in a free public database intended to serve as a resource for research on the immune response to SARS-CoV-2. The samples were drawn from the first 160 participants of the ongoing ImmuneRACE study and from some 1,300 subjects provided by 6 global collaborators. A de-identified subject ID, COVID-19 status, age in years and sex were almost always included in the sample metadata. Where available, HLA class I and class II types were obtained from metadata supplied by the sample provider rather than from assay-based typing. Findings and caveats that apply to the study as a whole: The amount of clinical and demographic metadata varied by source and participant and was provided uncurated.

The trim is 0 bases for V and 2 bases for J, with a gap of 18 bases between the germline ends. The germline V gene sets CDR1 to SGHRS and CDR2 to YFSETQ. There are 17 amino acids in the CDR3, from cysteine to phenylalanine inclusive. Only the CDR3 part of the read is kept: 51 bases, read in frame from the first base. Whole blood was collected in K2EDTA tubes by collaborating institutions according to the institutions' own protocols. For TCRbeta analysis, collaborators shipped samples in one of three forms: frozen whole blood, isolated PBMCs, or DNA extracted from either of those sample types. The immunoSEQ Assay, a bias-controlled multiplex PCR, was used to amplify TCRbeta CDR3 regions from genomic DNA. The source study handled its data this way. The number of nucleated cells in each sample was estimated from the amplification of reference gene primers within the assay. Sequence reads were collapsed and filtered to measure the absolute abundance of every unique TCRbeta CDR3 rearrangement. For each sample, productive Simpson clonality was calculated as the square root of Simpson's diversity index across productive rearrangements. In its TCRdb copy, this immuneACCESS table keeps in-frame sequences only and misses some clones. Where compared with another copy, unresolved V genes explain less than half of these, and the others have no known cause. The D gene and trimming were derived from the DNA, and the V and J assignments and clone size from that table. In this sample the table shows about 260,000 clones, about 90% of which occur a single time. The ten largest clones take up 2.3% of the sample.

Comment on this clone: Its specific antigen is unknown. Per-nucleotide qualities are absent, and no much larger clonotype sits a single base away.

The sequence joins TRBV5-1 to TRBJ2-7; TRBD2 is perhaps the D gene, given 5 matching bases. The clonotype was recovered from a woman aged 45-59 years with acute or convalescent COVID-19. The sample consisted of peripheral blood. The sequence in DNA is TGCGCCAGCAGCTTGGACGCGGGCGGAACTGTTACCTACGAGCAGTACTTC. It translates as CASSLDAGGTVTYEQYF.